This entry lists 10 T cell receptor beta chains sequenced from one sample in a study of blood T cells in healthy people across ages (dated by TCRdb to about 2015). Receptor libraries were prepared by 5' RACE. These reads were obtained on an Illumina HiSeq 2500. A second PCR of roughly 6 to 11 cycles was run with a J-beta primer mix and a sample-barcoded 5' primer. TCRdb's own reprocessing of the public reads used fastp at Q25 and MiXCR and kept productive beta chains. For every CDR3 protein sequence, its rows merge into one entry that carries the most common genes and DNA. The sample table contains hundreds of thousands of distinct CDR3 sequences; only one count was recorded for roughly 64% of them. The ten largest clones capture 22% of the sample. Sequencing used blood. These receptor sequences come from a young man in good health.

The CDR3 protein is CASSLDGSHSTDTQYF. The DNA of the CDR3 is TGCGCCAGCAGCTTGGACGGTAGCCACTCCACAGATACGCAGTATTTT. The V gene is TRBV5-1, the J gene TRBJ2-3; no clear D. The CDR3 has 16 amino acids. V was cut by 0 bases and J by 2 bases, with 13 bases left in between. Germline CDR1 is SGHRS and CDR2 is YFSETQ.

This clonotype was recorded a few times. The chain has TRBV6-1 and TRBJ1-2; 7 bases align to TRBD1. The CDR3 length is 16 residues. Unmatched junction bases numbered 10, after V lost 3 bases and J lost 3 bases. CDR1 MNHNS and CDR2 SASEGT come from the germline V gene. CDR3 bases: TGTGCCAGCAGTGACGGACAGGCACGACCCCACTATGGCTACACCTTC. It translates to CASSDGQARPHYGYTF.

This clonotype was detected only once. The chain recombines TRBV24-1 with TRBJ2-4; 8 bases fit TRBD1. The ends lost 5 bases at V and 1 base at J; junction bases unmatched: 9. Germline V gene data show CDR1 as KGHDR and CDR2 as SFDVKD. This CDR3 contains 17 residues. CDR3 DNA: TGTGCCACCAGTGTCCTGGGGGACAGGTCGGCCAAAAACATTCAGTACTTC. It specifies CATSVLGDRSAKNIQYF.

The V gene is TRBV29-1, the J gene TRBJ1-1, with 7 nucleotides matching TRBD1. The V and J ends lost 4 bases and 4 bases, in that order; junction bases with no gene match: 6. There are 13 residues in the CDR3. Germline V gene sequence: CDR1 SQVTM, CDR2 ANQGSEA. For the CDR3, the DNA is TGCAGCGTTGCCCCAGGGGGACCCACTGAAGCTTTCTTT. Amino acid sequence: CSVAPGGPTEAFF.

The chain employs TRBV5-1 and TRBJ1-2, with 8 bases lining up with TRBD1. Germline CDR1 SGHRS, CDR2 YFSETQ. After removal of 4 bases from V and 0 bases from J, the junction contained 5 bases not matched to a gene. The CDR3 spans 15 residues. CDR3 loop: CASSRDRGANYGYTF. The DNA for the CDR3 is TGCGCCAGCAGCCGTGACAGGGGAGCTAACTATGGCTACACCTTC.

J is TRBJ2-3 and V is TRBV28, with a weak D call TRBD2 (5 bases). Germline CDR1 and CDR2: MDHEN and SYDVKM. Trimming removed 4 bases from V and 2 bases from J, with 16 bases in between. The CDR3 loop spans 16 amino acids. The CDR3 DNA reads as TGTGCCAGCAGTTATTCAACTAGACGGAACACAGATACGCAGTATTTT. Protein sequence: CASSYSTRRNTDTQYF.

The V and J genes are TRBV7-2 and TRBJ2-1; tentatively, D is TRBD1 (5 bases). The CDR3 runs 15 residues. Germline CDR1 and CDR2: SGHTA and FQGNSA. V was trimmed by 2 bases and J by 8 bases, leaving 16 bases between them. The CDR3 sequence: CASSLSGAVPDEQFF. In nucleotides, the CDR3 is TGTGCCAGCAGCTTATCTGGGGCTGTTCCCGATGAGCAGTTCTTC.

Concerning this clonotype: The junction does not match germline at one end; this may be a read error. This rearrangement joins TRBV4-2 to TRBJ1-2; D not resolved. Germline V gene sequence: CDR1 LGHNA, CDR2 YNFKEQ. CDR3 length: 13 residues. The CDR3 loop reads CAGSQVLVTGYTF. Written as DNA, the CDR3 is TGTGCCGGCAGCCAAGTACTTGTCACAGGCTACACCTTC.

The sample holds many counts of this clonotype. The V call is TRBV6-2 or TRBV6-3, the J call TRBJ2-7, with a weak D call TRBD2 (6 bases). The CDR3 extends over 14 amino acids. V shed 4 bases and J shed 3 bases, with 13 bases lying between them. Germline V gives CDR1 MNHEY, CDR2 SVGEGT. The CDR3 region has the DNA TGTGCCAGCAGTTGGGACTTTACGGTCTACGAGCAGTACTTC. Encoded protein: CASSWDFTVYEQYF.

This clonotype has just one count. At one end the junction does not follow the germline gene, possibly because of a read error. The chain has TRBV3-1 and TRBJ2-5, with TRBD2 as a possible D gene (6 bases). This CDR3 is built from 14 residues. Germline loops: CDR1 LGHDT, CDR2 YNNKEL (reference sequence). The CDR3 bases are TGTGCCGGCAGCCCTAGACTAGTTGGAGAGACCCAGTACTTC. This gives the protein CAGSPRLVGETQYF.